These 8 T cell receptor beta chains were all obtained from the same sample, sequenced in a study of radiation and T cells in renal cell carcinoma. Clones were sequenced by immunoSEQ multiplex PCR, and TCRdb holds only the in-frame ones, with some missing. The profile shows around 45,000 clones, 65% to 85% of them singletons. Documented time point: blood 4 weeks post-SBRT, at nephrectomy. Documented treatment: 15 Gy SBRT to primary tumor, nephrectomy 4 weeks later. The sample consisted of blood, taken from a patient whose treatment included radiotherapy and nephrectomy. These receptor sequences come from a woman in her seventies with renal cell carcinoma.

The rearrangement joins TRBV2 to TRBJ2-7; 7 nucleotides match TRBD1. The CDR3 spans 15 residues. J lost 2 bases, V lost 5 bases, and 9 bases had no gene match. Looked up from germline, CDR1 is SNHLY and CDR2 is FYNNEI. The CDR3 here is CASSYGTAQTYEQYF. The CDR3 DNA reads as TGTGCCAGCAGTTACGGGACAGCCCAAACCTACGAGCAGTACTTC.

The chain joins TRBV10-3 to TRBJ2-7, with D possibly matching TRBD2 (6 bases). V was cut by 4 bases and J by 4 bases, with 11 bases left in between. CDR3 size: 13 residues. Per germline, CDR1 ENHRY and CDR2 SYGVKD. The DNA of the CDR3 is TGTGCCATCAGTGTTGGGACTTCGTACGAGCAGTACTTC. This translates into CAISVGTSYEQYF.

The gene calls are TRBV19 and TRBJ2-5, with D hard to call. This CDR3 comprises 13 residues. Deletions cut 3 bases from V and 2 bases from J, with 7 bases between. CDR1 and CDR2 (germline): LNHDA, SQIVND (reference sequence). CDR3 sequence reads: CASSMNSQETQYF. DNA of the CDR3: TGTGCCAGTAGTATGAACAGTCAAGAGACCCAGTACTTC.

This CDR3 is CASSSWVEKTQYF. The CDR3 DNA is TGTGCCAGCAGTTCGTGGGTCGAAAAGACCCAGTACTTC. The rearrangement joins TRBV28 to TRBJ2-5; no reliable D call. The V gene's germline CDR1 is MDHEN and CDR2 SYDVKM. This CDR3 region has 13 residues. The V and J ends lost 4 bases and 6 bases respectively, with 12 bases between them.

V usage is TRBV6-6 and J usage is TRBJ2-1, with D perhaps being TRBD1 or TRBD2 (5 bases each). This CDR3 has 16 amino acids. Germline V gene data show CDR1 as MNHNY and CDR2 as SVGAGI (reference sequence). V dropped 4 bases and J dropped 0 bases, with 13 bases sitting between them. CDR3 protein: CASSSPGRSSYNEQFF. As DNA, the CDR3 is TGTGCCAGCAGTTCCCCGGGGCGGAGCTCCTACAATGAGCAGTTCTTC.

The gene calls are TRBV5-4 and TRBJ1-4, with D tentatively TRBD1 (5 bases). The germline V gene encodes CDR1 SGHNT and CDR2 YYREEE (reference sequence). Deletions cut 4 bases from V and 14 bases from J, with 21 bases between. The CDR3 totals 14 residues. The CDR3 DNA is TGTGCCAGCAGCAGAGACAGCCATAATGATGGGCTGTTTTTT. Protein sequence: CASSRDSHNDGLFF.

The chain recombines TRBV7-9 with TRBJ2-2; D remains ambiguous. This CDR3 comprises 13 residues. Germline V lookup: CDR1 SEHNR, CDR2 FQNEAQ (reference sequence). V was cut by 4 bases and J by 3 bases, with 6 bases left in between. CDR3 loop: CASSYTYTGELFF. The CDR3 DNA reads as TGTGCCAGCAGCTATACGTACACCGGGGAGCTGTTTTTT.

V usage is TRBV19 and J usage is TRBJ1-1; 7 bases match TRBD1. The CDR3 loop spans 18 amino acids. Germline trimming cut 7 bases from V and 0 bases from J; bases unmatched to any gene: 17. Looked up from germline, CDR1 is LNHDA and CDR2 is SQIVND (reference sequence). CDR3 DNA sequence: TGTGCCAGTACCGCGGATTCAGGGGGGATGGGCTTGAACACTGAAGCTTTCTTT. This encodes CASTADSGGMGLNTEAFF.